The text below deals with one TCR beta chain. The data were obtained in a study of response to subunit inactivated influenza vaccine. The CDR3 length is 15 residues. Germline loops: CDR1 SGHRS, CDR2 YFSETQ. The V and J ends lost 0 bases and 1 base respectively, with 9 bases between them. TCRdb reprocessed the RT-PCR reads via MiXCR and lists one record per CDR3 protein. The sample consists of some 540,000 distinct CDR3 sequences, roughly a quarter of them appearing once. Another study also made use of these data, one on T cells expressing NK-cell markers. That paper states: Synthesis of TCR beta cDNA relied on 5'RACE template switching carrying UMIs. Sorting was limited to alpha-beta TCR-expressing T cells with an anti-gamma-delta TCR antibody in several experiments. HCMV specificity of the expanded NKG2C+ T cell clones stayed unclear.

This TCR was sampled from a man aged 45-65 years who received an inactivated influenza vaccine. V gene TRBV5-1 combines with J gene TRBJ2-3; D gene uncertain. The source material was CD4+ T cells sorted from PBMCs, sampled about 13 days after vaccination. The CDR3 here is CASSLAFTGTDTQYF. The CDR3 DNA reads as TGCGCCAGCAGCTTGGCCTTCACTGGCACAGATACGCAGTATTTT.